The sequence of this T cell receptor beta chain was determined in a study of blood T cell repertoires in COVID-19. Study context: Sites across the United States, Italy and Spain contributed samples from acute and convalescent COVID-19. Sources were T cells, B-cell-depleted T cells, or PBMCs; the material itself was cDNA or gDNA.

This clone was picked up one time. Cohort 3 donors counted as recovered after two negative PCRs, clearance, or resolved symptoms. The table came from immunoSEQ multiplex PCR; TCRdb's copy has only in-frame clones and leaves some out. This table has approximately 470,000 clones, about nine tenths appearing once. The CDR3 length is 14 residues. The V end was cut by 1 base, the J end by 7 bases, with 11 bases between. Germline loops: CDR1 LGHNA, CDR2 YNFKEQ. The receptor comes from a woman between 18 and 29 years old who had recovered from COVID-19. J is TRBJ1-5 and V is TRBV4-2; TRBD1 might be the D (5 bases). The specimen sequenced was PBMCs or T cells enriched from blood (not recorded which). In nucleotides, the CDR3 is TGTGCCAGCAGCCAAGCAGGGCCCGGCCAGCCCCAGCATTTT. This encodes CASSQAGPGQPQHF.